The next 32 T cell receptor beta chains were all read from a single sample in a study of blood T cell repertoires in COVID-19. Measured with immunoSEQ multiplex PCR; TCRdb has only the in-frame clones, and not every one. The data show 250,000 to 300,000 clones, around 87% seen once. The sample comprised peripheral blood. The receptor set was obtained from a man in his late teens or twenties with active or convalescent COVID-19.

The rearrangement uses TRBV6-6 and TRBJ2-7, with 7 bases that match TRBD1. Germline V gene data show CDR1 as MNHNY and CDR2 as SVGAGI (reference sequence). The trim removed 2 bases at V and 7 bases at J, leaving 8 bases unmatched. The CDR3 sequence is 14 residues long. CDR3 residues: CASSYETGFQEQYF. The CDR3 nucleotides are TGTGCCAGCAGTTACGAGACAGGGTTTCAGGAGCAGTACTTC.

This clone was counted once. This chain links TRBV28 with TRBJ1-3; D is ambiguous. This CDR3 contains 16 residues. V was clipped by 7 bases and J by 4 bases, with 20 bases between them. Germline V gives CDR1 MDHEN, CDR2 SYDVKM. In DNA, the CDR3 is TGTGCCAGCATTACCTCCGGGCTAACGGGGGGAAACACCATATATTTT. Translation: CASITSGLTGGNTIYF.

The gene calls are TRBV6-5 and TRBJ2-3; 9 bases align to TRBD1. The CDR3 covers 16 residues. J gave up 1 base and V 4 bases, and 6 bases lay outside the gene matches. CDR1 and CDR2 from the germline V gene are MNHEY and SVGAGI. The CDR3: CASSLGQGTGTDTQYF. The CDR3 coding sequence is TGTGCCAGCAGTTTGGGACAGGGAACCGGCACAGATACGCAGTATTTT.

The chain links TRBV21-1 to TRBJ2-1; TRBD1 is the table's D call and was not checked against the DNA. TRBV21-1 has pseudogene status. There are 12 residues in the CDR3. The CDR3 here is CASSQKHRGMVF. The CDR3 DNA sequence: TGTGCCAGCAGCCAGAAACACAGGGGGATGGTCTTC.

The chain combines TRBV19 with TRBJ2-7; 9 positions match TRBD2. Germline lookup yields CDR1 LNHDA and CDR2 SQIVND (reference sequence). This CDR3 spans 14 amino acids. The ends lost 9 bases at V and 4 bases at J; junction bases unmatched: 10. For the CDR3, the DNA is TGTGCCAGCGCGCGGGGGGGGGCTTCATACGAGCAGTACTTC. This encodes CASARGGASYEQYF.

The rearrangement links TRBV24-1 to TRBJ2-3, with TRBD2 identical over 8 bases. This CDR3 is built from 17 residues. Germline V gene lookup returns CDR1 KGHDR and CDR2 SFDVKD. The trim removed 3 bases at V and 0 bases at J, leaving 7 bases unmatched. CDR3 region: CATSDPALAASTDTQYF. The CDR3 coding sequence is TGTGCCACCAGTGATCCTGCACTAGCGGCCAGCACAGATACGCAGTATTTT.

This chain joins TRBV7-2 and TRBJ1-2; 7 nucleotides line up with TRBD1. Germline V CDR1 and CDR2: SGHTA, FQGNSA. This CDR3 has 13 residues. The J segment lost 6 bases and the V segment lost 4 bases, leaving 5 bases of the junction unmatched. The CDR3 sequence: CASSSIQGDGYTF. The CDR3 DNA reads TGTGCCAGCAGCTCAATCCAGGGGGATGGCTACACCTTC.

CDR3 nucleotides: TGTGCCACCAGCAGAGATCAGTTGGCGGCTAGCGGGAGAGAATTCTCCTACGAGCAGTACTTC. This sequence encodes CATSRDQLAASGREFSYEQYF. The V call is TRBV15, the J call TRBJ2-7; 10 nucleotides match TRBD2. With 0 bases clipped from V and 0 bases from J, the junction kept 17 bases outside the gene matches. Looked up from germline, CDR1 is LNHNV and CDR2 is YYDKDF (reference sequence). The CDR3 is 21 amino acids.

The chain is built from TRBV19 and TRBJ2-5; D may be TRBD1 (6 bases). V lost 5 bases and J 4 bases, leaving 14 bases between the germline ends. The germline V gene encodes CDR1 LNHDA and CDR2 SQIVND (reference sequence). The CDR3 extends over 14 amino acids. The CDR3 nucleotides are TGTGCCAGTAGTGCTCAAACAGGGTTAGAGACCCAGTACTTC. It codes for CASSAQTGLETQYF. Full variable domain (missing parts from reference TRBV19 and TRBJ2-5): DGGITQSPKYLFRKEGQNVTLSCEQNLNHDAMYWYRQDPGQGLRLIYYSQIVNDFQKGDIAEGYSVSREKKESFPLTVTSAQKNPTAFYLCASSAQTGLETQYFGPGTRLLVL.

The sample holds a few counts of this clone. Here the CDR3 reads CASSPGSGEQFF. DNA for the CDR3: TGTGCCAGCAGCCCGGGTAGTGGTGAGCAGTTCTTC. This sequence joins TRBV9 and TRBJ2-1; no reliable D call. Trimming shortened V by 4 bases and J by 9 bases, and 11 bases separated the two germline ends. Germline V CDR1 and CDR2: SGDLS, YYNGEE. This CDR3 comprises 12 residues.

Points on this clone: The conserved closing phenylalanine or tryptophan is absent in this CDR3, likely reflecting a read error. The limits of the CDR3 on the DNA are not certain, so only TCRdb's listed CDR3 is given. V and J are TRBV7-3 and TRBJ2-7; the D call TRBD2 from the table was never checked on the DNA. The V gene's germline CDR1 is SGHTA and CDR2 FQGTGA. The CDR3 is 9 residues long, counting both termini. The CDR3 sequence is CASSLKEWI.

V gene TRBV4-2 combines with J gene TRBJ1-2; TRBD1 aligns across 8 bases. The germline V gene encodes CDR1 LGHNA and CDR2 YNFKEQ. The CDR3 is 17 residues long. Trimming took 7 bases from V and 0 from J; bases not matched to a gene: 13. In DNA form, the CDR3 reads TGTGCCAGCACTGCTGGGACAGGTGGATTGGCTAACTATGGCTACACCTTC. Protein sequence: CASTAGTGGLANYGYTF.

This clone was observed many times. The rearrangement uses TRBV5-1 and TRBJ2-2; 10 nucleotides line up with TRBD2. CDR3 size: 18 residues. Germline V gene data show CDR1 as SGHRS and CDR2 as YFSETQ. J lost 0 bases, V lost 3 bases, and 8 bases had no gene match. The CDR3 DNA reads TGCGCCAGCAGCTCGTTGCCTAGCGGGGGTGCGAACACCGGGGAGCTGTTTTTT. Amino acids: CASSSLPSGGANTGELFF.

The chain uses TRBV9 and TRBJ1-2; D is unresolved. Germline V gene sequence: CDR1 SGDLS, CDR2 YYNGEE. The CDR3 covers 13 residues. V was cut by 0 bases and J by 7 bases, with 10 bases left in between. As DNA, the CDR3 is TGTGCCAGCAGCGTAGCGGAGGTGGTTGGCTACACCTTC. It codes for CASSVAEVVGYTF.

This chain uses TRBV7-2 with TRBJ2-3; the match to TRBD2 covers 8 bases. Trimming removed 5 bases from V and 2 bases from J; junction bases left unmatched: 3. Germline CDR1 reads SGHTA; CDR2 reads FQGNSA. The CDR3 runs to 14 residues. CDR3 in DNA: TGTGCCAGCAGCGCGGGACTAGTCACAGATACGCAGTATTTT. It translates to CASSAGLVTDTQYF.

The chain carries TRBV5-1 and TRBJ2-7; 9 nucleotides agree with TRBD1. Trimming removed 4 bases from V and 6 bases from J; junction bases left unmatched: 2. The CDR3 extends over 12 amino acids. Germline values: CDR1 SGHRS, CDR2 YFSETQ. CDR3 nucleotide sequence: TGCGCCAGCAGCACGGACAGGGGCGAGCAGTACTTC. Residues: CASSTDRGEQYF.

This chain connects TRBV4-2 to TRBJ2-7, with D uncertain. CDR3 length: 14 residues. Germline loops: CDR1 LGHNA, CDR2 YNFKEQ. V gave up 0 bases and J gave up 3 bases, with 9 bases separating them. CDR3 DNA sequence: TGTGCCAGCAGCCAAGAACCGGGTTACTACGAGCAGTACTTC. The encoded protein is CASSQEPGYYEQYF.

The chain links TRBV25-1 to TRBJ1-1, with a tentative D call TRBD1 (6 bases). There are 12 residues in the CDR3. V lost 4 bases and J 5 bases, leaving 8 bases between the germline ends. Per germline, CDR1 MGHDK and CDR2 SYGVNS. The CDR3 DNA reads as TGTGCCAGCAGTGCAGGGGTGACTGAAGCTTTCTTT. This codes for CASSAGVTEAFF.

This chain joins TRBV6-6 and TRBJ2-5, with D possibly matching TRBD1 (5 bases). The V end was cut by 10 bases, the J end by 2 bases, with 14 bases between. The CDR3 is 13 amino acids. Germline CDR1 reads MNHNY; CDR2 reads SVGAGI (reference sequence). CDR3 nucleotides: TGTGCCACCTCCAGGGCAGTACAAGAGACCCAGTACTTC. Protein: CATSRAVQETQYF.

The gene calls are TRBV12-3 or TRBV12-4 and TRBJ1-2, with 7 bases fitting TRBD1. This CDR3 comprises 13 residues. After removal of 5 bases from V and 8 bases from J, the junction contained 8 bases not matched to a gene. The CDR3 DNA reads as TGTGCCAGCAGTGCCCGGACAGGTGGAGGCTACACCTTC. It encodes CASSARTGGGYTF.

The J gene is TRBJ1-6, the V gene TRBV7-8; D gene ambiguous. The germline gives CDR1 SGHVS, CDR2 FQNEAQ. V gave up 0 bases and J gave up 5 bases, with 8 bases separating them. The CDR3 contains 15 residues. CDR3 sequence: CASSLAPGDNSPLHF. The DNA for the CDR3 is TGTGCCAGCAGCTTAGCCCCAGGCGATAATTCACCCCTCCACTTT.

The V call is TRBV11-2, the J call TRBJ2-7, with D unresolved. The CDR3 extends over 14 amino acids. Germline V gene sequence: CDR1 SGHAT, CDR2 FQNNGV. Trimming removed 2 bases at V and 3 bases at J, with 11 bases between. CDR3 region: CASSLNSLLYEQYF. The CDR3 DNA reads TGTGCCAGCAGCTTAAACAGCTTACTCTACGAGCAGTACTTC.

The chain recombines TRBV4-3 with TRBJ2-3; the match to TRBD2 covers 12 bases. V dropped 3 bases and J dropped 5; count of bases not matched to a gene: 0. Germline CDR1 reads LGHNA; CDR2 reads YSLEER. The CDR3 is 14 residues long. CDR3 bases: TGCGCCAGCAGCCAGACTAGCGGGAGAGATACGCAGTATTTT. It specifies CASSQTSGRDTQYF.

The J gene is TRBJ2-1, the V gene TRBV7-3; 9 nucleotides agree with TRBD2. The CDR3 has 15 residues. CDR1 SGHTA and CDR2 FQGTGA come from the germline V gene. Trimming cost V 4 bases and J 6 bases; bases outside gene matches: 7. Written as DNA, the CDR3 is TGTGCCAGCAGCTCCCTAGCGGGACCCCCCAATGAGCAGTTCTTC. Translated: CASSSLAGPPNEQFF.

This clone was detected once. The chain uses TRBV6-5 and TRBJ2-7, with TRBD2 as a possible D gene (5 bases). The germline CDR1 and CDR2 sequences are MNHEY and SVGAGI. The CDR3 spans 13 residues. Trimming removed 4 bases from V and 2 bases from J, with 9 bases in between. The CDR3 is CASSLREAYEQYF. The CDR3 DNA follows: TGTGCCAGCAGTTTACGGGAAGCCTACGAGCAGTACTTC.

V and J are TRBV25-1 and TRBJ1-1; the D gene is possibly TRBD1 (5 bases). Germline assignment: CDR1 MGHDK and CDR2 SYGVNS. The CDR3 is 15 amino acids. The germline V and J ends were trimmed by 3 bases and 3 bases, with 14 bases remaining between them. The CDR3: CASSEWGGRDTEAFF. CDR3 DNA: TGTGCCAGCAGTGAGTGGGGGGGACGGGACACTGAAGCTTTCTTT.

The genes are TRBV9 and TRBJ1-6; 10 bases match TRBD1. Germline V gene data show CDR1 as SGDLS and CDR2 as YYNGEE. The ends lost 3 bases at V and 11 bases at J; junction bases unmatched: 11. This CDR3 spans 16 amino acids. CDR3 sequence reads: CASSGGAGQGTTPLHF. The CDR3 DNA reads as TGTGCCAGCAGCGGAGGGGCGGGACAGGGGACTACACCCCTCCACTTT.

This chain links TRBV7-2 with TRBJ2-7; tentative D call: TRBD2 (6 bases). CDR1 and CDR2 (germline): SGHTA, FQGNSA. V lost 2 bases and J 2 bases, leaving 10 bases between the germline ends. The CDR3 spans 14 residues. The CDR3 here is CASSLRRGPYEQYF. The CDR3 nucleotides are TGTGCCAGCAGCTTAAGGCGGGGACCCTACGAGCAGTACTTC.

The rearrangement links TRBV12-5 to TRBJ1-2; D is ambiguous. Germline V gives CDR1 LGHNT, CDR2 FRNRAP. V shed 7 bases and J shed 7 bases, with 19 bases lying between them. This CDR3 region has 14 residues. The chain's CDR3 is CASASAGYLSGYTF. The CDR3 bases are TGTGCTAGTGCCTCGGCAGGCTACCTCTCTGGCTACACCTTC.

This clone was recorded once. The rearrangement uses TRBV5-6 and TRBJ1-2, with 10 bases fitting TRBD1. In germline, CDR1 is SGHDT, CDR2 YYEEEE. J gave up 5 bases and V 5 bases, and 6 bases lay outside the gene matches. The CDR3 is 14 residues long. Here the CDR3 reads CASRSPGQGYGYTF. The CDR3 DNA reads TGTGCCAGCAGATCCCCGGGACAGGGGTATGGCTACACCTTC.

V and J are TRBV28 and TRBJ1-2; D unresolved. Germline assignment: CDR1 MDHEN and CDR2 SYDVKM. The CDR3 contains 13 residues. V lost 3 bases and J lost 8, with 13 bases in between. The CDR3 protein is CASSFSGLRGYTF. CDR3 bases: TGTGCCAGCAGTTTTTCCGGACTCCGGGGCTACACCTTC.

V gene TRBV24-1 combines with J gene TRBJ2-7; possible D gene TRBD2, 5 bases. Germline loops: CDR1 KGHDR, CDR2 SFDVKD. Trimming took 12 bases from V and 2 from J, leaving 25 bases between them. The length of the CDR3 is 16 residues. The CDR3 loop is CAQTAFAESGPYEQYF. For the CDR3, the DNA is TGTGCCCAAACCGCCTTTGCCGAGAGCGGACCCTACGAGCAGTACTTC.